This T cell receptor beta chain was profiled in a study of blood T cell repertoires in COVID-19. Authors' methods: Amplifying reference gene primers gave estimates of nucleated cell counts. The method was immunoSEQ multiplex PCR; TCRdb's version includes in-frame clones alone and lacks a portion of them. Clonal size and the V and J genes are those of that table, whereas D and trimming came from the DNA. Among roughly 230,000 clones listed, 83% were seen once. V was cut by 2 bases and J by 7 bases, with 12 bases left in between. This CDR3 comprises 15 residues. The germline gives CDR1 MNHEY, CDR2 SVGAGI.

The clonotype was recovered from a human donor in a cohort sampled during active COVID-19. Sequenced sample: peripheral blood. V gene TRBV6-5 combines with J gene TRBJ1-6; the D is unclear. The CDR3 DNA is TGTGCCAGCAGTTACGGGCAGGTAGAAAATTCACCCCTCCACTTT. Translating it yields CASSYGQVENSPLHF.